This TCR beta chain was identified in a study of T cell responses to AZD1222 COVID-19 vaccine. Germline V gene data show CDR1 as LNHDA and CDR2 as SQIVND (reference sequence). This CDR3 region has 13 residues. V lost 5 bases and J 0 bases, leaving 7 bases between the germline ends. Analyses pooled second doses at about 4 or about 12 weeks. Study-level points and caveats: Of spike-specific TCRs, nearly half reportedly target regions left unmutated in variants. Spike was spanned by vaccine-associated CD4 TCRs, with dominance at 160-218 and 743-854.

About this clone itself: The antigen remains unidentified.

Measured with immunoSEQ multiplex PCR; TCRdb has only the in-frame clones, and not every one. Among 45,000 or so clones listed, less than 95% were seen once. The source material was peripheral blood, sampled 28 days after the second AZD1222 dose. This clonotype was sampled from an adult who received the AZD1222 COVID-19 vaccine. This chain connects TRBV19 to TRBJ1-1, with D unresolved. Here the CDR3 reads CASSAGLNTEAFF. As DNA, the CDR3 is TGTGCCAGTAGTGCAGGACTGAACACTGAAGCTTTCTTT.